This TCR beta chain was sequenced during a study of T-cell reconstitution after alpha-beta-depleted transplantation in children. This CDR3 contains 15 residues. The germline V gene encodes CDR1 DFQATT and CDR2 SNEGSKA (reference sequence). With 3 bases removed from V and 0 bases from J, the gap between germline ends came to 9 bases. A TCRbeta library incorporating unique molecular identifiers was prepared. One entry per CDR3 protein results from TCRdb running MiXCR on the PCR reads. The sample shows around 680,000 distinct CDR3 sequences, around 16% of them seen only once. The source is a human donor who donated a stem cell graft to a child with acute myeloid leukemia. The V gene is TRBV20-1, the J gene TRBJ1-6, with D possibly matching TRBD1 (5 bases). The specimen comprised PBMCs from the stem cell graft donor, sampled from the stem cell graft. The CDR3 is CSARLGPSYNSPLHF. The DNA of the CDR3 is TGCAGTGCTAGGTTGGGGCCCTCCTATAATTCACCCCTCCACTTT.